These 11 T cell receptor beta chains originate from one sample sequenced in a study of T-cell memory formation after mild COVID-19. TCRdb processed the 5' RACE reads anew with MiXCR; each CDR3 protein has one entry. The sample includes roughly 600,000 distinct CDR3 sequences, more than 15% seen only once; the top ten take approximately 12%. The sequenced material came from PBMCs or a T cell subset sorted from them (not recorded which). The receptors derive from an adult woman who had mild COVID-19 (a few samples of this study predate the infection). Cell type and time point are not known.

This sequence joins TRBV24-1 and TRBJ2-3; D is ambiguous. Germline V gene sequence: CDR1 KGHDR, CDR2 SFDVKD. V was trimmed by 0 bases and J by 9 bases, leaving 15 bases between them. The CDR3 is 15 residues long. The CDR3 sequence is CATSDLKTTSQTQYF. CDR3 bases: TGTGCCACCAGTGATTTGAAAACGACATCTCAAACGCAGTATTTT.

The rearrangement links TRBV4-1 to TRBJ1-2; unclear D gene. The CDR3 consists of 15 residues. Looked up from germline, CDR1 is MGHRA and CDR2 is YSYEKL. Trimming cost V 0 bases and J 4 bases, with 12 bases left between them. The CDR3 loop reads CASSQDPARLYGYTF. The CDR3, as DNA: TGCGCCAGCAGCCAAGACCCTGCTCGGCTCTATGGCTACACCTTC.

This clonotype was observed a handful of times. This chain links TRBV2 with TRBJ2-7; possible D gene TRBD1, 5 bases. The V end was cut by 3 bases, the J end by 3 bases, with 12 bases between. CDR1 is SNHLY, CDR2 FYNNEI, per germline. The CDR3 loop spans 14 amino acids. DNA for the CDR3: TGTGCCAGCAGTGAGGACGCAAGGGGCTACGAGCAGTACTTC. Translated, it gives CASSEDARGYEQYF.

The genes are TRBV5-1 and TRBJ2-2, with 7 bases fitting TRBD2. Trimming at V came to 2 bases and at J to 1 base, leaving 5 bases not matched to a gene. The CDR3 runs 16 residues. CDR1 is SGHRS and CDR2 is YFSETQ in the germline V gene. This CDR3 is CASSFQAGLNTGELFF. CDR3 in DNA: TGCGCCAGCAGCTTCCAAGCGGGACTGAACACCGGGGAGCTGTTTTTT. Full variable domain (rest looked up from reference TRBV5-1 and TRBJ2-2): KAGVTQTPRYLIKTRGQQVTLSCSPISGHRSVSWYQQTPGQGLQFLFEYFSETQRNKGNFPGRFSGRQFSNSRSEMNVSTLELGDSALYLCASSFQAGLNTGELFFGEGSRLTVL.

This clonotype was picked up a small number of times. This chain connects TRBV2 to TRBJ1-1; D might be TRBD1 (5 bases). CDR1 and CDR2 from the germline V gene are SNHLY and FYNNEI. The CDR3 covers 14 residues. The germline V and J ends were trimmed by 1 base and 1 base, with 7 bases remaining between them. CDR3 residues: CASSEDGGNTEAFF. CDR3 DNA: TGTGCCAGCAGTGAAGACGGGGGGAACACTGAAGCTTTCTTT.

This clonotype was recorded a few times. This rearrangement joins TRBV7-6 to TRBJ2-3; 9 bases line up with TRBD1. CDR3 length: 16 residues. V shed 5 bases and J 2 bases; nucleotides not matched to a gene: 8. Germline lookup yields CDR1 SGHVS and CDR2 FNYEAQ. CDR3 residues: CASSLRTGVSTDTQYF. CDR3 nucleotide sequence: TGTGCCAGCAGCCTAAGGACAGGGGTCTCCACAGATACGCAGTATTTT. Full variable domain (outside the CDR3, taken from reference TRBV7-6 and TRBJ2-3): GAGVSQSPRYKVTKRGQDVALRCDPISGHVSLYWYRQALGQGPEFLTYFNYEAQQDKSGLPNDRFSAERPEGSISTLTIQRTEQRDSAMYRCASSLRTGVSTDTQYFGPGTRLTVL.

A few counts support this clonotype. The V and J genes are TRBV14 and TRBJ1-1; no definite D call. Germline-derived CDR1 and CDR2 are SGHDN and FVKESK. V lost 5 bases to trimming and J lost 2 bases, with 12 bases between them. This CDR3 has 14 amino acids. This chain's CDR3 is CASSYRTGNTEAFF. Here the CDR3 DNA reads TGTGCCAGCAGCTATAGGACTGGAAACACTGAAGCTTTCTTT.

The table lists this clonotype with a few counts. The gene calls are TRBV5-1 and TRBJ2-1; 11 bases line up with TRBD1. The CDR3 length is 15 residues. The V and J ends lost 2 bases and 9 bases, in that order; junction bases with no gene match: 7. The V gene's germline CDR1 is SGHRS and CDR2 YFSETQ. CDR3 residues: CASSFAGTGGVEQFF. The CDR3 coding sequence is TGCGCCAGCAGCTTCGCCGGGACAGGGGGAGTTGAGCAGTTCTTC.

Only a few counts were recorded for this clonotype. The genes are TRBV11-3 and TRBJ1-1; no clear D gene. The length of the CDR3 is 13 residues. Germline V CDR1 and CDR2: SGHNT, YENEEA. With 2 bases removed from V and 4 bases from J, the gap between germline ends came to 8 bases. The CDR3 reads CASSLLEITEAFF. The CDR3 bases are TGTGCCAGCAGCTTACTGGAAATCACTGAAGCTTTCTTT.

CDR3: CAWRREAEQYF. In nucleotides, the CDR3 is TGTGCCTGGAGACGCGAAGCCGAGCAGTACTTC. This rearrangement joins TRBV30 to TRBJ2-7; D gene ambiguous. Trimming stripped 3 bases from V and 6 bases from J, with 9 bases between. CDR1 GTSNPN and CDR2 SVGIG come from the germline V gene (reference sequence). The length of the CDR3 is 11 residues.

The V call is TRBV3-1, the J call TRBJ2-1; 8 bases match TRBD2. The V segment lost 4 bases and the J segment 5 bases; nucleotides outside the gene matches: 10. Germline CDR1 LGHDT, CDR2 YNNKEL (reference sequence). This CDR3 comprises 16 residues. The CDR3 here is CASSLWKGSGDNEQFF. The CDR3 DNA follows: TGTGCCAGCAGCCTTTGGAAGGGTAGCGGGGACAATGAGCAGTTCTTC.